This T cell receptor beta chain was obtained from a study of siplizumab effects on memory and regulatory T cells. With regard to this clone: The antigen is undetermined.

Trimming stripped 1 base from V and 4 bases from J, with 10 bases between. The CDR3 consists of 14 residues. Per germline, CDR1 SGHTA and CDR2 FQGNSA. TCRdb's copy holds only in-frame clones and misses some; the assay was immunoSEQ multiplex PCR. The sample consists of around 100,000 clones, around 92% of them appearing once. Findings and limits, study-wide: Major contributors to the alloresponse seemed to be naive T cells, which also appeared more diverse than memory cells. Proliferating clones, CD4+ or CD8+, lacked an assignable naive or memory phenotype in roughly 80-97% of cases. Sequences below about 10^-5 frequency were poorly captured, and few alloreactive clones mapped to unstimulated subsets. Mappable alloreactive CD4+ clones were on average 68.8% Treg-derived with siplizumab, approximately 26% in controls.

Sample: CD4+ T cells sorted from blood. The chain couples TRBV7-2 to TRBJ1-1; D not certain. The origin of this receptor is a human donor in good health. The CDR3 DNA reads as TGTGCCAGCAGCTTAGATAGAATAACCACTGAAGCTTTCTTT. Protein product: CASSLDRITTEAFF.